These T cell receptor beta chains were read from a single sample in a study of regulatory T cells in long-lasting Graves disease. TCRdb independently ran MiXCR on the multiplex PCR reads; one entry per CDR3 protein. This sample has hundreds of thousands of distinct CDR3 sequences, with about 16% found just once. The same sample was also studied in work on T cells in Graves' hyperthyroidism and ophthalmopathy.

The specimen comprised peripheral blood mononuclear cells (PBMCs), sampled at new diagnosis, from a patient treated with antithyroid drugs. The receptors derive from a woman between 40 and 65 years old with Graves disease. Each CDR3 is given with its conserved first and last residue. Fields, in order: D gene, V gene, J gene, clone size, CDR3 protein, CDR3 DNA. A D gene is named only where the DNA matches it firmly. Not every row has a clone size; where given, it reads once, few, many or a size class.

d_call: -; v_call: TRBV7-3; j_call: TRBJ1-6; clone_size: few; cdr3_aa: CASSPGGGRGASPLHF; cdr3_nt: TGTGCCAGCAGCCCCGGCGGGGGGAGGGGGGCTTCACCCCTCCACTTT
d_call: TRBD2; v_call: TRBV5-1; j_call: TRBJ2-1; clone_size: many; cdr3_aa: CASSLNGGANEQFF; cdr3_nt: TGCGCCAGCAGCTTGAACGGGGGGGCTAATGAGCAGTTCTTC
d_call: -; v_call: TRBV4-1; j_call: TRBJ1-1; clone_size: many; cdr3_aa: CASSPKAWFGTEAFF; cdr3_nt: TGCGCCAGCAGCCCGAAGGCTTGGTTCGGCACTGAAGCTTTCTTT
d_call: -; v_call: TRBV10-3; j_call: TRBJ2-5; clone_size: many; cdr3_aa: CAISGLQETQYF; cdr3_nt: TGTGCCATCAGTGGACTTCAAGAGACCCAGTACTTC
d_call: -; v_call: TRBV7-6; j_call: TRBJ2-1; clone_size: -; cdr3_aa: CASSLGLAEFNEQFF; cdr3_nt: TGTGCCAGCAGCTTAGGGTTAGCGGAATTCAATGAGCAGTTCTTC
d_call: TRBD1; v_call: TRBV5-1; j_call: TRBJ2-3; clone_size: few; cdr3_aa: CASSLGTGRSTDTQYF; cdr3_nt: TGCGCCAGCAGCTTAGGGACAGGCCGGAGCACAGATACGCAGTATTTT
d_call: TRBD2; v_call: TRBV9; j_call: TRBJ2-1; clone_size: few; cdr3_aa: CASKARGDNEQFF; cdr3_nt: TGTGCCAGCAAGGCGCGGGGGGACAATGAGCAGTTCTTC
d_call: -; v_call: TRBV19; j_call: TRBJ1-2; clone_size: few; cdr3_aa: CASSIGVDYGYTF; cdr3_nt: TGTGCCAGTAGTATAGGCGTGGACTATGGCTACACCTTC
d_call: -; v_call: TRBV19; j_call: TRBJ1-5; clone_size: -; cdr3_aa: CASSRDGINQPQHF; cdr3_nt: TGTGCCAGTAGCCGGGACGGAATCAATCAGCCCCAGCATTTT
d_call: TRBD1; v_call: TRBV3-1; j_call: TRBJ1-2; clone_size: many; cdr3_aa: CASSHPGQGYYGYTF; cdr3_nt: TGTGCCAGCAGCCATCCGGGACAGGGATACTATGGCTACACCTTC
d_call: -; v_call: TRBV5-4; j_call: TRBJ2-7; clone_size: -; cdr3_aa: CASSFDMSSYEQYF; cdr3_nt: TGTGCCAGCAGTTTTGACATGAGCTCCTACGAGCAGTACTTC
d_call: -; v_call: TRBV30; j_call: TRBJ2-7; clone_size: many; cdr3_aa: CAWSRAYEQYF; cdr3_nt: TGTGCCTGGAGTAGGGCTTACGAGCAGTACTTC
d_call: TRBD1; v_call: TRBV20-1; j_call: TRBJ1-1; clone_size: many; cdr3_aa: CSVLPRQGEGNTEAFF; cdr3_nt: TGCAGTGTCCTACCCCGACAGGGGGAGGGAAACACTGAAGCTTTCTTT
d_call: -; v_call: TRBV30; j_call: TRBJ1-5; clone_size: many; cdr3_aa: CAWSAGIGSNQPQHF; cdr3_nt: TGTGCCTGGAGTGCAGGGATTGGCAGCAATCAGCCCCAGCATTTT
d_call: -; v_call: TRBV5-4; j_call: TRBJ1-1; clone_size: -; cdr3_aa: CASTPGGSNTEAFF; cdr3_nt: TGTGCCAGCACCCCCGGTGGATCGAACACTGAAGCTTTCTTT
d_call: -; v_call: TRBV20-1; j_call: TRBJ1-1; clone_size: many; cdr3_aa: CSARDQGQWNTEAFF; cdr3_nt: TGCAGTGCTAGAGATCAAGGTCAATGGAACACTGAAGCTTTCTTT
d_call: -; v_call: TRBV3-1; j_call: TRBJ1-5; clone_size: -; cdr3_aa: CASSAHNQPQHF; cdr3_nt: TGTGCCAGCAGCGCCCATAATCAGCCCCAGCATTTT
d_call: -; v_call: TRBV5-1; j_call: TRBJ2-1; clone_size: few; cdr3_aa: CASSLAPDYNNEQFF; cdr3_nt: TGCGCCAGCAGCTTGGCCCCGGACTATAACAATGAGCAGTTCTTC
d_call: TRBD1; v_call: TRBV6-1; j_call: TRBJ2-3; clone_size: few; cdr3_aa: CASTDRGDTQYF; cdr3_nt: TGTGCCAGCACGGACAGGGGAGATACGCAGTATTTT
d_call: -; v_call: TRBV14; j_call: TRBJ1-1; clone_size: many; cdr3_aa: CASSLGQGMGTEAFF; cdr3_nt: TGTGCCAGCAGCCTTGGGCAGGGTATGGGTACTGAAGCTTTCTTT
d_call: -; v_call: TRBV2; j_call: TRBJ2-3; clone_size: many; cdr3_aa: CASRSWSLSGRPDTQYF; cdr3_nt: TGTGCCAGCAGAAGTTGGTCCCTCTCAGGGCGTCCAGATACGCAGTATTTT
d_call: -; v_call: TRBV9; j_call: TRBJ2-5; clone_size: many; cdr3_aa: CASSVGQGETQYF; cdr3_nt: TGTGCCAGCAGCGTAGGCCAGGGAGAGACCCAGTACTTC
d_call: TRBD1; v_call: TRBV20-1; j_call: TRBJ1-5; clone_size: many; cdr3_aa: CSARGGTGLNQPQHF; cdr3_nt: TGCAGTGCTAGAGGGGGGACAGGGCTCAATCAGCCCCAGCATTTT
d_call: -; v_call: TRBV5-1; j_call: TRBJ1-4; clone_size: many; cdr3_aa: CASSLAGGASNEKLFF; cdr3_nt: TGCGCCAGCAGCTTGGCCGGGGGAGCCTCAAATGAAAAACTGTTTTTT
d_call: -; v_call: TRBV6-2/TRBV6-3; j_call: TRBJ1-5; clone_size: few; cdr3_aa: CASKGETNSNQPQHF; cdr3_nt: TGTGCCAGCAAGGGGGAGACTAATAGCAATCAGCCCCAGCATTTT
d_call: -; v_call: TRBV20-1; j_call: TRBJ1-1; clone_size: many; cdr3_aa: CSARDGSPATEAFF; cdr3_nt: TGCAGTGCTAGAGACGGTTCCCCAGCCACTGAAGCTTTCTTT
d_call: TRBD1; v_call: TRBV4-1; j_call: TRBJ1-5; clone_size: few; cdr3_aa: CASSQEDRDYQPQHF; cdr3_nt: TGCGCCAGCAGCCAAGAGGACAGGGACTATCAGCCCCAGCATTTT
d_call: TRBD2; v_call: TRBV12-3/TRBV12-4; j_call: TRBJ2-1; clone_size: -; cdr3_aa: CATLTAGGYNEQFF; cdr3_nt: TGTGCGACGCTCACAGCGGGGGGTTACAATGAGCAGTTCTTC
d_call: -; v_call: TRBV12-3/TRBV12-4; j_call: TRBJ2-5; clone_size: -; cdr3_aa: CASSPRDSGETQYF; cdr3_nt: TGTGCCAGCAGTCCCCGGGACTCAGGAGAGACCCAGTACTTC
d_call: -; v_call: TRBV7-9; j_call: TRBJ1-2; clone_size: few; cdr3_aa: CASSPAQADLYGYTF; cdr3_nt: TGTGCCAGCAGCCCAGCGCAGGCCGATCTCTATGGCTACACCTTC
d_call: -; v_call: TRBV28; j_call: TRBJ1-1; clone_size: few; cdr3_aa: CAISEGPPSNTEAFF; cdr3_nt: TGTGCCATCAGTGAAGGTCCCCCCTCGAACACTGAAGCTTTCTTT
d_call: -; v_call: TRBV11-2; j_call: TRBJ1-5; clone_size: few; cdr3_aa: CASSSLGDQPQHF; cdr3_nt: TGTGCCAGCAGCTCCCTTGGGGATCAGCCCCAGCATTTT
d_call: -; v_call: TRBV7-3; j_call: TRBJ2-5; clone_size: many; cdr3_aa: CASSFGPGETQYF; cdr3_nt: TGTGCCAGCAGCTTTGGACCAGGGGAGACCCAGTACTTC
d_call: -; v_call: TRBV3-1; j_call: TRBJ2-3; clone_size: many; cdr3_aa: CASTSTDTQYF; cdr3_nt: TGTGCCAGCACCAGCACAGATACGCAGTATTTT
d_call: TRBD2; v_call: TRBV16; j_call: TRBJ2-7; clone_size: many; cdr3_aa: CASSPTSGGPEQYF; cdr3_nt: TGTGCCAGCAGCCCGACTAGCGGGGGGCCAGAGCAGTACTTC
d_call: TRBD2; v_call: TRBV10-2; j_call: TRBJ2-3; clone_size: -; cdr3_aa: CASILAGGTDTQYF; cdr3_nt: TGCGCCAGCATATTAGCGGGGGGGACAGATACGCAGTATTTT
d_call: -; v_call: TRBV4-1; j_call: TRBJ2-7; clone_size: -; cdr3_aa: CASSLGPRESYEQYF; cdr3_nt: TGCGCCAGCAGTCTCGGGCCCCGAGAATCCTACGAGCAGTACTTC
d_call: -; v_call: TRBV12-3/TRBV12-4; j_call: TRBJ2-7; clone_size: many; cdr3_aa: CASSLIGGGEQYF; cdr3_nt: TGTGCCAGCAGTTTAATTGGGGGAGGCGAGCAGTACTTC
d_call: -; v_call: TRBV6-1; j_call: TRBJ1-5; clone_size: few; cdr3_aa: CASSKNFGEDQPQHF; cdr3_nt: TGTGCCAGCAGTAAGAATTTTGGGGAAGATCAGCCCCAGCATTTT
d_call: TRBD1; v_call: TRBV14; j_call: TRBJ1-6; clone_size: few; cdr3_aa: CASSQTGVASPLHF; cdr3_nt: TGTGCCAGCAGCCAGACAGGGGTGGCTTCACCCCTCCACTTT
d_call: TRBD2; v_call: TRBV10-3; j_call: TRBJ2-3; clone_size: few; cdr3_aa: CAITSTSGGLDTQYF; cdr3_nt: TGTGCCATCACCTCAACTAGCGGGGGATTAGATACGCAGTATTTT
d_call: -; v_call: TRBV2; j_call: TRBJ2-1; clone_size: many; cdr3_aa: CASSGRGASDEQFF; cdr3_nt: TGTGCCAGCAGTGGGAGGGGCGCAAGTGATGAGCAGTTCTTC
d_call: -; v_call: TRBV12-3/TRBV12-4; j_call: TRBJ1-5; clone_size: many; cdr3_aa: CASSLVGNQPQHF; cdr3_nt: TGTGCCAGCAGCTTAGTAGGAAATCAGCCCCAGCATTTT
d_call: TRBD1; v_call: TRBV7-9; j_call: TRBJ1-6; clone_size: -; cdr3_aa: CASGHARDSWYNSPLHF; cdr3_nt: TGTGCCAGCGGCCATGCCCGGGACAGTTGGTATAATTCACCCCTCCACTTT
d_call: -; v_call: TRBV19; j_call: TRBJ1-1; clone_size: -; cdr3_aa: CASSIRPDSTEAFF; cdr3_nt: TGTGCCAGTAGTATACGGCCGGACAGTACTGAAGCTTTCTTT
d_call: TRBD1; v_call: TRBV2; j_call: TRBJ1-2; clone_size: many; cdr3_aa: CASSQTGNYGYTF; cdr3_nt: TGTGCCAGCAGTCAGACAGGGAACTATGGCTACACCTTC
d_call: -; v_call: TRBV28; j_call: TRBJ2-7; clone_size: few; cdr3_aa: CASKRVGVYEQYF; cdr3_nt: TGTGCCAGCAAGAGGGTAGGAGTCTACGAGCAGTACTTC
d_call: TRBD2; v_call: TRBV27; j_call: TRBJ2-7; clone_size: -; cdr3_aa: CASSQTSGVYEQYF; cdr3_nt: TGTGCCAGCAGCCAGACTAGCGGGGTATACGAGCAGTACTTC
d_call: TRBD2; v_call: TRBV24-1; j_call: TRBJ2-5; clone_size: few; cdr3_aa: CATSDPGGAEGTQYF; cdr3_nt: TGTGCCACCAGTGATCCCGGGGGGGCCGAGGGGACCCAGTACTTC
d_call: -; v_call: TRBV6-1; j_call: TRBJ2-3; clone_size: many; cdr3_aa: CASSVQRQEGTDTQYF; cdr3_nt: TGTGCCAGCAGTGTCCAGCGGCAGGAGGGCACAGATACGCAGTATTTT
d_call: -; v_call: TRBV5-6; j_call: TRBJ1-2; clone_size: -; cdr3_aa: CASSLVGAGAYYGYTF; cdr3_nt: TGTGCCAGCAGCTTGGTCGGGGCGGGGGCTTACTATGGCTACACCTTC
d_call: TRBD1; v_call: TRBV20-1; j_call: TRBJ1-2; clone_size: -; cdr3_aa: CSARVGGGRYGYTF; cdr3_nt: TGCAGTGCTAGAGTAGGAGGGGGCCGCTATGGCTACACCTTC
d_call: -; v_call: TRBV3-1; j_call: TRBJ2-1; clone_size: many; cdr3_aa: CASSRDGNEQFF; cdr3_nt: TGTGCCAGCAGCCGGGACGGCAATGAGCAGTTCTTC
d_call: TRBD1; v_call: TRBV2; j_call: TRBJ1-2; clone_size: many; cdr3_aa: CASSEARGQGPFYGYTF; cdr3_nt: TGTGCCAGCAGTGAAGCGCGAGGACAGGGACCCTTCTATGGCTACACCTTC
d_call: -; v_call: TRBV28; j_call: TRBJ1-5; clone_size: -; cdr3_aa: CASSSPGPTGPQHF; cdr3_nt: TGTGCCAGCAGTTCCCCGGGACCGACGGGGCCCCAGCATTTT
d_call: -; v_call: TRBV11-1; j_call: TRBJ2-2; clone_size: many; cdr3_aa: CASSLGGATGELFF; cdr3_nt: TGTGCCAGCAGCTTAGGCGGGGCAACCGGGGAGCTGTTTTTT
d_call: TRBD2; v_call: TRBV29-1; j_call: TRBJ2-3; clone_size: few; cdr3_aa: CSGRGGTDTQYF; cdr3_nt: TGCAGCGGGCGGGGGGGCACAGATACGCAGTATTTT
d_call: TRBD1; v_call: TRBV19; j_call: TRBJ2-3; clone_size: -; cdr3_aa: CASSNRGADTQYF; cdr3_nt: TGTGCCAGTAGTAACAGGGGTGCAGATACGCAGTATTTT